This T cell receptor (beta chain) was captured by sequencing in a study of T cell responses to AZD1222 COVID-19 vaccine. The assay was immunoSEQ multiplex PCR, and TCRdb's table has in-frame clones only and misses some. The data contain around 120,000 clones, 65% to 90% of them seen just once; the ten biggest clones take up 27%. Trimming removed 2 bases from V and 3 bases from J, with 10 bases in between. CDR3 length equals 14 residues. Per germline, CDR1 MNHEY and CDR2 SVGAGI. The clonotype was recovered from an adult who received the AZD1222 COVID-19 vaccine. The material sequenced was peripheral blood, taken 28 days after the second AZD1222 dose. The chain is built from TRBV6-5 and TRBJ1-2, with D maybe TRBD1 (6 bases). This chain's CDR3 is CASSYRGPDYGYTF. The CDR3 DNA follows: TGTGCCAGCAGTTACCGGGGGCCTGACTATGGCTACACCTTC.